This T cell receptor beta chain was recovered during a study of response to subunit inactivated influenza vaccine (dated by TCRdb to between 2018 and 2020). With regard to the full study: To follow how T cells responded to a trivalent subunit inactivated influenza vaccine, the researchers relied on deep quantitative profiling of the T cell receptor repertoire.

Overall study results and their limits: It was suggested by the authors that each seasonal influenza vaccination may recruit only a limited number of new T cells.

The library was generated by RT-PCR. The instrument was an Illumina HiSeq 2500. The public reads were quality trimmed at Q25 with fastp and then assembled into clones with MiXCR by TCRdb, keeping productive beta chains. Here each entry gathers all rows of one CDR3 protein and keeps the most common genes and DNA. This sample has a few hundred thousand distinct CDR3 sequences in its table, and around 11% of those were observed once. Of the sample, around 10% is held by the ten largest clones. Of note for this clonotype: Its antigen is still unknown. No base quality information exists; no much larger clone differs at one position.

The same sample was also used in a study of T cells expressing NK-cell markers. From the second report: The TCR beta cDNA libraries were made using 5'RACE template switching, a step that added both a universal primer site and unique molecular identifiers. Three sorted T-cell subsets (CD3+CD56+NKG2C+, CD3+CD56+NKG2C- and CD3+CD56-NKG2C+) from fewer than 10 donors had their TCR beta-chain repertoires profiled. Among the eight sequenced donors, seven were HCMV-seropositive and one was HCMV-seronegative. In several experiments an anti-gammadeltaTCR antibody was added to restrict sorting to alphabetaTCR-expressing T cells. In roughly 6 donors, the dominant CD3+CD56+NKG2C+ clonotypes ranked among the top 10 CD8+ clonotypes, making up roughly 1.0-7.0% of CD8+ T cells. Those dominant clonotypes were again the most abundant among CD3+CD56-NKG2C+ cells in a few donors, at roughly 25-65%. It remained unclear whether the expanded NKG2C-expressing T cell clones were specific for HCMV antigens. The study sequenced eight donors, all healthy volunteers chosen at random: three men and five women. HCMV serostatus was determined by detecting HCMV-specific IgG in serum with a commercial ELISA kit. Peripheral blood mononuclear cells were isolated from blood by Ficoll density gradient centrifugation. Bulk peripheral blood T-cell repertoires were additionally sequenced from unsorted PBMC for 5 or 6 donors. Synthesis of cDNA was primed from the TCR beta constant segment and was followed by two consecutive PCR amplification steps. Illumina HiSeq 2000/2500, MiSeq or NextSeq was used to sequence libraries as 2 x 150 bp reads. MIGEC was used to demultiplex reads and group the reads by UMI, and MiTCR was used to assemble and quantify clonotypes. Only TCR cDNA sequences supported by at least two reads were kept to exclude erroneous sequences. The tcR package was used for downstream repertoire analysis, and clonotypes were matched between fractions using CDR3 nucleotide sequence together with V segment. Antigen specificity was annotated against VDJdb with VDJmatch, allowing one amino acid substitution in CDR3.

The sample consisted of PBMCs from blood, taken on the day of vaccination. The source is a man aged 50-60 years who received an inactivated influenza vaccine. Donor details come from another sample of the same person, matched by shared clones.

The DNA sequence reads TGCAGTGCTAGAGAGGGGGGGACAGGGCCCAAAGAGACCCAGTACTTC. The translation is CSAREGGTGPKETQYF. The rearranged segments are TRBV20-1 and TRBJ2-5, with 9 bases in between that match TRBD1. From V the trimming removes 0 bases and from J it removes 3 bases, while the gene matches leave 8 bases of the junction unaccounted for. Spanning cysteine to phenylalanine, the CDR3 consists of 16 amino acids. This entry keeps only the CDR3 DNA: 48 bases, framed from base 1. Sequences DFQATT (CDR1) and SNEGSKA (CDR2) are obtained from the germline V gene (reference sequence).